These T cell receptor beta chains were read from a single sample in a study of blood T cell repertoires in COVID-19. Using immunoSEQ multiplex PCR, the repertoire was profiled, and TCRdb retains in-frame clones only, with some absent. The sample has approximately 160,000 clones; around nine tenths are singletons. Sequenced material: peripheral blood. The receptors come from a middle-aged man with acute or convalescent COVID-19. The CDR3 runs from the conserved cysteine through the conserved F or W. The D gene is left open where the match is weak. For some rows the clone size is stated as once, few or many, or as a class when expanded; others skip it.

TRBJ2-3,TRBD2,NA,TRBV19,CASSQGLAGGRMTDTQYF,TGTGCCAGTAGTCAGGGACTAGCGGGAGGGCGGATGACAGATACGCAGTATTTT
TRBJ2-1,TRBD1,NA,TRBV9,CASSVVGGRYNEQFF,TGTGCCAGCAGCGTAGTAGGGGGCCGGTACAATGAGCAGTTCTTC
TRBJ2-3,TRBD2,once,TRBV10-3,CAIAGGADTQYF,TGTGCCATCGCGGGAGGCGCAGATACGCAGTATTTT
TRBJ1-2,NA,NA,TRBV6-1,CASSEAGGYYGYTF,TGTGCCAGCAGTGAAGCGGGGGGATACTATGGCTACACCTTC
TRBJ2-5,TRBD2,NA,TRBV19,CASSAGLAGPPLLYQETQYF,TGTGCCAGTAGTGCGGGACTAGCGGGACCTCCACTCCTTTACCAAGAGACCCAGTACTTC
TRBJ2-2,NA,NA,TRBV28,CASSLSRRHTGELFF,TGTGCCAGCAGTTTATCGCGGAGGCACACCGGGGAGCTGTTTTTT
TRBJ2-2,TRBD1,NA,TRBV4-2,CASSQEWGQGANTGELFF,TGTGCCAGCAGCCAAGAATGGGGACAGGGGGCGAACACCGGGGAGCTGTTTTTT
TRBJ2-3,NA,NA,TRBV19,CASSAGRSTDTQYF,TGTGCCAGTAGCGCGGGGCGAAGCACAGATACGCAGTATTTT
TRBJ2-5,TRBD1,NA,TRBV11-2,CASSAGQGLETQYF,TGTGCCAGCAGCGCGGGACAGGGATTGGAGACCCAGTACTTC
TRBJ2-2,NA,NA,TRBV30,CAWSGRGSPGELFF,TGTGCCTGGAGTGGCAGGGGATCTCCCGGGGAGCTGTTTTTT
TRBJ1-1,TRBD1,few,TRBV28,CASSSKTGADTEAFF,TGTGCCAGCAGTTCCAAGACAGGGGCGGACACTGAAGCTTTCTTT
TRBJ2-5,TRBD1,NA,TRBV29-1,CSATGTGEETQYF,TGCAGCGCAACTGGGACAGGGGAAGAGACCCAGTACTTC
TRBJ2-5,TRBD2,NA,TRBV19,CASRTSADQETQYF,TGTGCCAGTAGGACTAGCGCCGACCAAGAGACCCAGTACTTC
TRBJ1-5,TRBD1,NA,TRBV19,CASRSHHRGAFSNQPQHF,TGTGCCAGTAGATCCCACCACAGGGGGGCCTTTAGCAATCAGCCCCAGCATTTT
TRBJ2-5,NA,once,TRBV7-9,CASSFGGMETQYF,TGTGCCAGCAGCTTTGGGGGGATGGAGACCCAGTACTTC
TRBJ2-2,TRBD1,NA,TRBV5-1,CASSPTGRNTGELFF,TGCGCCAGCAGCCCGACAGGGCGGAACACCGGGGAGCTGTTTTTT
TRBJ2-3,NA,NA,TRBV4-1,CASERTPSTDTQYF,TGCGCCAGTGAAAGGACTCCTAGCACAGATACGCAGTATTTT
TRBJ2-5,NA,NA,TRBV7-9,CASSLMAGQTQYF,TGTGCCAGCAGCTTAATGGCGGGGCAGACCCAGTACTTC
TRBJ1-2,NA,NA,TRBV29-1,CSDRRGFGYGYTF,TGCAGCGACCGGCGGGGATTCGGCTATGGCTACACCTTC
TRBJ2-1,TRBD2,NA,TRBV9,CASSVVGGPGNEQFF,TGTGCCAGCAGCGTAGTGGGAGGGCCTGGGAATGAGCAGTTCTTC
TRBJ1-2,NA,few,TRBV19,CASRPGQFYGYTF,TGTGCCAGTAGACCAGGACAGTTCTATGGCTACACCTTC
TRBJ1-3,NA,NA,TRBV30,CAWSFGPRLRGNTIYF,TGTGCCTGGAGTTTCGGACCGCGACTACGAGGAAACACCATATATTTT
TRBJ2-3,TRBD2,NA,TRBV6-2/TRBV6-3,CASSSPRTSGGPTTDTQYF,TGTGCCAGCAGTTCTCCCCGGACTAGCGGGGGGCCCACCACAGATACGCAGTATTTT
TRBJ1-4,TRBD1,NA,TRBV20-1,CSASSGTGDEKLFF,TGCAGTGCTAGTAGCGGGACAGGAGATGAAAAACTGTTTTTT
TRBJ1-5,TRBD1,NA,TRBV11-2,CASSLRTGAQPQHF,TGTGCCAGCAGCTTACGAACAGGGGCTCAGCCCCAGCATTTT
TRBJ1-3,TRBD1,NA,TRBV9,CASSATEPGQAGNTIYF,TGTGCCAGCAGCGCAACCGAACCGGGACAGGCTGGAAACACCATATATTTT
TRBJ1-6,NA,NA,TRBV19,CASSISGGYNSPLHF,TGTGCCAGTAGTATATCCGGGGGTTATAATTCACCCCTCCACTTT
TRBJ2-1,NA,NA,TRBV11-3,CASSLEGSGRYNEQFF,TGTGCCAGCAGCTTAGAAGGTAGCGGTAGGTACAATGAGCAGTTCTTC
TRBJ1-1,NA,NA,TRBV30,CAWWGGLQNTEAFF,TGTGCCTGGTGGGGGGGACTCCAGAACACTGAAGCTTTCTTT
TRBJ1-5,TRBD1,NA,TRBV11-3,CASLRGVGVRNQPQHF,TGTGCCAGCCTCAGGGGGGTCGGTGTTCGCAATCAGCCCCAGCATTTT
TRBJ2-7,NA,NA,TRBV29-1,CSVETPSTESYEQYF,TGCAGCGTTGAAACCCCCTCGACAGAGAGCTACGAGCAGTACTTC
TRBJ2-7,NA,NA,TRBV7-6,CASSRGPSYEQYF,TGTGCCAGCAGCAGGGGCCCGTCCTACGAGCAGTACTTC
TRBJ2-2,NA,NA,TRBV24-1,CATSAFRQGGTGELFF,TGTGCCACCAGTGCGTTTCGGCAGGGCGGCACCGGGGAGCTGTTTTTT
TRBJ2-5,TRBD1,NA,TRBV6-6,CASSPLRTGNNYQETQYF,TGTGCCAGCAGTCCCCTGAGGACAGGGAATAATTACCAAGAGACCCAGTACTTC
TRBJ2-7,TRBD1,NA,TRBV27,CASSTRWDSYEQYF,TGTGCCAGCAGTACCAGGTGGGACAGCTACGAGCAGTACTTC